This section outlines one TCR beta chain sequence together with its context. The data were taken from a study of blood T cell repertoires in COVID-19. Study-level background: The samples span acute and convalescent COVID-19 from the United States, Italy and Spain.

Under the authors' procedure: Estimates of nucleated cell counts were drawn from the amplification of reference gene primers. Here immunoSEQ multiplex PCR was the method, and the copy in TCRdb shows in-frame clones only, minus some. The V and J calls and the clone size are those of that table, but D and trimming were determined from the DNA. The data hold 150,000 to 170,000 clones, with about four fifths observed a single time. Material: peripheral blood. The receptor's source is a woman in her fifties or sixties with acute or convalescent COVID-19.

For the CDR3, the DNA is TGTGCCAGCAGTTCACAGCCTCGGACAGGAGAAGCTTTCTTT. Translation: CASSSQPRTGEAFF. The chain combines TRBV6-4 with TRBJ1-1, with 7 bases identical to TRBD1. The germline V gene encodes CDR1 MRHNA and CDR2 SNTAGT. The CDR3 spans 14 residues. The ends lost 5 bases at V and 8 bases at J; junction bases unmatched: 11.